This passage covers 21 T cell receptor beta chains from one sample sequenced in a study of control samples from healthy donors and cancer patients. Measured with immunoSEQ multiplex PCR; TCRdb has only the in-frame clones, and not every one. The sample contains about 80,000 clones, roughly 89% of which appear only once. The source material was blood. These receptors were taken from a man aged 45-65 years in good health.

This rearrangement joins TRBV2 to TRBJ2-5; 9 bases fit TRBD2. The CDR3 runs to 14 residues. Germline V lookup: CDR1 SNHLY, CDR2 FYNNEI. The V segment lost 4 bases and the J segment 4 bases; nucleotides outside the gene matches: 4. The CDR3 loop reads CASSAALAGETQYF. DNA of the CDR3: TGTGCCAGCAGTGCCGCACTAGCGGGAGAGACCCAGTACTTC.

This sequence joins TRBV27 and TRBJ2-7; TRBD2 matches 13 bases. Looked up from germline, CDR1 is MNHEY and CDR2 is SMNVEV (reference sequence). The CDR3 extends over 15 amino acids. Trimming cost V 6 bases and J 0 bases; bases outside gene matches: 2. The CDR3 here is CASRGLAGNSYEQYF. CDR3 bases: TGTGCCAGCAGGGGACTAGCGGGGAACTCCTACGAGCAGTACTTC.

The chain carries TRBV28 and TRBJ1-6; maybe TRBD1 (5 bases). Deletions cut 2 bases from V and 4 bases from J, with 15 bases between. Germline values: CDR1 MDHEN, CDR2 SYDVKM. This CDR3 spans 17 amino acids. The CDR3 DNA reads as TGTGCCAGCAGTTTAAGGGGCAAAAGAGGGTATAATTCACCCCTCCACTTT. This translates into CASSLRGKRGYNSPLHF.

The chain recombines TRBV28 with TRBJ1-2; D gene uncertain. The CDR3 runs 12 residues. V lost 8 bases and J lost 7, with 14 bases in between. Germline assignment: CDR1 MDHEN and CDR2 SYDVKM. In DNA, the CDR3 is TGTGCCAGCCTCACGACTTGGGGTGGCTACACCTTC. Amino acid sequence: CASLTTWGGYTF.

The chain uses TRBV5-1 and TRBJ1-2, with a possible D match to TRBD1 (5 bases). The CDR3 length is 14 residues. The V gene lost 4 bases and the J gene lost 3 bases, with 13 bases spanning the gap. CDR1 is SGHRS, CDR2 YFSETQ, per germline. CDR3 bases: TGCGCCAGCAGCCCCCTCGGGGCCCACTATGGCTACACCTTC. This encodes CASSPLGAHYGYTF. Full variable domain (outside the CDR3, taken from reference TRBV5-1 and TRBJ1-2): KAGVTQTPRYLIKTRGQQVTLSCSPISGHRSVSWYQQTPGQGLQFLFEYFSETQRNKGNFPGRFSGRQFSNSRSEMNVSTLELGDSALYLCASSPLGAHYGYTFGSGTRLTVV.

CDR3: CASSTPSSREPNEQFF. Here the CDR3 DNA reads TGTGCCAGCAGTACGCCTAGCTCCCGCGAACCCAATGAGCAGTTCTTC. The rearrangement joins TRBV27 to TRBJ2-1, with D possibly TRBD2 on 5 matching bases. Looked up from germline, CDR1 is MNHEY and CDR2 is SMNVEV (reference sequence). V gave up 5 bases and J gave up 6 bases, with 20 bases separating them. The CDR3 loop spans 16 amino acids.

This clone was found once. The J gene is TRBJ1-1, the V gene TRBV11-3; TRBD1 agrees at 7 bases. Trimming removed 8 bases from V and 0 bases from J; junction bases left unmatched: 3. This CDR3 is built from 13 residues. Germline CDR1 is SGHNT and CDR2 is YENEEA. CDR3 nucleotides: TGTGCCAGCGCGGGACAGATGAACACTGAAGCTTTCTTT. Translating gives CASAGQMNTEAFF.

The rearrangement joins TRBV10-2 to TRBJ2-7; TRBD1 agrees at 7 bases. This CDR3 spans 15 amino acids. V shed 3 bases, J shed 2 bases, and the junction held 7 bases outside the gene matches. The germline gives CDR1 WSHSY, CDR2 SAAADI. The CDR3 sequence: CASSDPGQLTYEQYF. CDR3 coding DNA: TGCGCCAGCAGTGACCCGGGACAGCTTACCTACGAGCAGTACTTC.

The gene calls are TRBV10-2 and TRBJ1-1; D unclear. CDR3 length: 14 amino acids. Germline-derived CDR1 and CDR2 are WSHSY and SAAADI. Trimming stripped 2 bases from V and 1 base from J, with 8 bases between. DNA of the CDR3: TGCGCCAGCAGTGAGCGGTCCACGAACACTGAAGCTTTCTTT. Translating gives CASSERSTNTEAFF.

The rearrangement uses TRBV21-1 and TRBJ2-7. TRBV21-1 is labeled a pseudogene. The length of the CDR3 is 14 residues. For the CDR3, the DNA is TGTGCCAGCAGCAACGGGACGGCCTCCTACGAGCAGTACTTC. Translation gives CASSNGTASYEQYF.

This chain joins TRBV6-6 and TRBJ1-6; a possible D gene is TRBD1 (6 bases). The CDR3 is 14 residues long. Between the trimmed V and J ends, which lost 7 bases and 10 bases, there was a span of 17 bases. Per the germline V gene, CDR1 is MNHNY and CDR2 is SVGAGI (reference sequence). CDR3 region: CASNPGQPNSPLHF. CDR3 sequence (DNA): TGTGCCAGCAACCCCGGACAGCCAAACTCACCCCTCCACTTT.

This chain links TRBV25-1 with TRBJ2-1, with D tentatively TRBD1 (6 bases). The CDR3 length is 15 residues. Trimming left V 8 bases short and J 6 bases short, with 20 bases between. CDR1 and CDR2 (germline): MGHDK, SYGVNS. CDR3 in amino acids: CASSPTRTAFNEQFF. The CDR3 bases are TGTGCCAGCTCCCCTACCAGGACAGCCTTCAATGAGCAGTTCTTC. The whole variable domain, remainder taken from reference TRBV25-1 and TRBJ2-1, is EADIYQTPRYLVIGTGKKITLECSQTMGHDKMYWYQQDPGMELHLIHYSYGVNSTEKGDLSSESTVSRIRTEHFPLTLESARPSHTSQYLCASSPTRTAFNEQFFGPGTRLTVL.

CDR3: CASTSRAGLNYNEQFF. The CDR3 region has the DNA TGTGCCAGCACCTCCCGAGCGGGGCTAAACTACAATGAGCAGTTCTTC. The chain has TRBV6-6 and TRBJ2-1; 7 nucleotides align to TRBD2. The CDR3 runs to 16 residues. Trimming took 7 bases from V and 3 from J; bases not matched to a gene: 12. Germline CDR1 is MNHNY and CDR2 is SVGAGI (reference sequence).

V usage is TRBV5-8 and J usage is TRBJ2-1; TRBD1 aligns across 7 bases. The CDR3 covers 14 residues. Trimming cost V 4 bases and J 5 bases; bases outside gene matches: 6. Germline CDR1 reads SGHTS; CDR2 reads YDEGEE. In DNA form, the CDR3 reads TGTGCCAGCAGCCGGGGACAGATCGACAATGAGCAGTTCTTC. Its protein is CASSRGQIDNEQFF.

This CDR3 reads CASSLSAGVDEQFF. CDR3 DNA sequence: TGTGCCAGCAGCTTATCGGCAGGGGTCGATGAGCAGTTCTTC. The chain combines TRBV11-3 with TRBJ2-1, with D maybe TRBD1 (6 bases). The germline gives CDR1 SGHNT, CDR2 YENEEA. Between the trimmed V and J ends, which lost 2 bases and 8 bases, there was a span of 13 bases. This CDR3 spans 14 amino acids.

The CDR3 loop reads CASSERYRGPRTYNEQFF. CDR3 DNA: TGTGCCAGCAGTGAAAGGTACAGGGGGCCTAGAACCTACAATGAGCAGTTCTTC. The genes are TRBV2 and TRBJ2-1, with TRBD1 matching 9 bases. Trimming cost V 2 bases and J 2 bases; bases outside gene matches: 10. Germline CDR1 reads SNHLY; CDR2 reads FYNNEI. CDR3 length: 18 residues.

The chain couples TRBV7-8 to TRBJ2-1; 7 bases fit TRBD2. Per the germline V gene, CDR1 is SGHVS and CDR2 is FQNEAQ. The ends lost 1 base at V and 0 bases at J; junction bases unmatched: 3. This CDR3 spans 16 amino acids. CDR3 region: CASSLGAGFSYNEQFF. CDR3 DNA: TGTGCCAGCAGCTTAGGAGCGGGGTTCTCCTACAATGAGCAGTTCTTC.

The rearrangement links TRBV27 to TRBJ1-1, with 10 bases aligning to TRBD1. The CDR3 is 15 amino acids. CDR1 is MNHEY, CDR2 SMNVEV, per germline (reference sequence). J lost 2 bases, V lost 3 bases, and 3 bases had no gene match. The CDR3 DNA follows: TGTGCCAGCAGTTTCCGGGACAGGGGAAACACTGAAGCTTTCTTT. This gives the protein CASSFRDRGNTEAFF.

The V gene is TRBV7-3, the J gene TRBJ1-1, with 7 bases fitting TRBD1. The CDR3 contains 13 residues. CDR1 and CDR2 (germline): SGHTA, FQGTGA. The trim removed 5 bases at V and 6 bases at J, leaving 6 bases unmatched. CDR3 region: CASSPDREAEAFF. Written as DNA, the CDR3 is TGTGCCAGCAGCCCAGACAGGGAGGCTGAAGCTTTCTTT.

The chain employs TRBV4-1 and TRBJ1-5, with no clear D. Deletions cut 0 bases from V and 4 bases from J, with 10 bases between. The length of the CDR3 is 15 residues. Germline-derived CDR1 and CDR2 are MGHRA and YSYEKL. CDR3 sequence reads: CASSQDWTGNQPQHF. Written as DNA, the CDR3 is TGCGCCAGCAGCCAAGATTGGACGGGGAATCAGCCCCAGCATTTT.

DNA of the CDR3: TGTGCCAGCAGTTACTCGACAGAGGCAGATACGCAGTATTTT. Translating it yields CASSYSTEADTQYF. This chain uses TRBV6-5 with TRBJ2-3; weak D call: TRBD1 (5 bases). This CDR3 contains 14 residues. V was clipped by 0 bases and J by 4 bases, with 8 bases between them. Germline V gives CDR1 MNHEY, CDR2 SVGAGI.